One sample yielded the 14 T cell receptor beta chains listed below, sequenced in a study of CD8+ T cells in alopecia areata. In each case, RNA was isolated and then reverse transcribed into cDNA as the sequencing template. Sequencing used immunoSEQ multiplex PCR; TCRdb keeps in-frame clones, though not all of them. The sample consists of around 160,000 clones, around 47% of them appearing once. Source material: CD4+ T cells sorted from blood. The receptors were gathered from a human donor with alopecia areata.

This clone was seen a few times. The rearrangement uses TRBV29-1 and TRBJ2-1; 15 nucleotides line up with TRBD2. Germline CDR1 and CDR2: SQVTM and ANQGSEA. The CDR3 spans 17 residues. The ends lost 7 bases at V and 9 bases at J; junction bases unmatched: 16. CDR3 loop: CSDIGTRGLAGGGEQFF. In nucleotides, the CDR3 is TGCAGCGATATTGGTACCCGAGGACTAGCGGGAGGGGGTGAGCAGTTCTTC.

V gene TRBV6-5 combines with J gene TRBJ2-5; D gene ambiguous. The germline V gene encodes CDR1 MNHEY and CDR2 SVGAGI. Trimming left V 0 bases short and J 7 bases short, with 15 bases between. The CDR3 length is 15 residues. The CDR3 DNA reads TGTGCCAGCAGTTACTCGAGTGGGGTTAAGGGGACCCAGTACTTC. It codes for CASSYSSGVKGTQYF.

The CDR3 coding sequence is TGTGCCAGCAATGAACAGGGTCGCAATGAGCAGTTCTTC. Amino acid sequence: CASNEQGRNEQFF. The rearrangement links TRBV5-4 to TRBJ2-1; D is possibly TRBD1 (6 bases). The CDR3 is made up of 13 amino acids. Trimming cost V 6 bases and J 6 bases, with 13 bases left between them. Germline V lookup: CDR1 SGHNT, CDR2 YYREEE (reference sequence).

This clone was seen a handful of times. The chain carries TRBV7-3 and TRBJ2-3; 7 positions agree with TRBD2. Germline trimming cut 2 bases from V and 3 bases from J; bases unmatched to any gene: 5. From germline, CDR1 is SGHTA and CDR2 FQGTGA. The length of the CDR3 is 15 residues. The CDR3 sequence is CASSLLAASTDTQYF. The CDR3 DNA sequence: TGTGCCAGCAGCTTACTAGCGGCAAGTACAGATACGCAGTATTTT.

The chain links TRBV28 to TRBJ2-5; D is undetermined. CDR1 is MDHEN and CDR2 is SYDVKM in the germline V gene. This CDR3 comprises 17 residues. The V gene lost 2 bases and the J gene lost 5 bases, with 21 bases spanning the gap. CDR3 in amino acids: CASSLLGYRTVHETQYF. In DNA, the CDR3 is TGTGCCAGCAGTTTACTCGGCTATCGGACGGTGCATGAGACCCAGTACTTC.

The CDR3 sequence is CASSRGAEKLFF. CDR3 in DNA: TGTGCCAGCAGTAGAGGGGCTGAAAAACTGTTTTTT. This sequence joins TRBV6-6 and TRBJ1-4; D is perhaps TRBD1 (5 bases). Trimming removed 5 bases at V and 7 bases at J, with 8 bases between. The germline gives CDR1 MNHNY, CDR2 SVGAGI (reference sequence). The CDR3 covers 12 residues.

V usage is TRBV7-9 and J usage is TRBJ1-1; 8 positions match TRBD1. The CDR3 has 12 amino acids. The germline CDR1 and CDR2 sequences are SEHNR and FQNEAQ (reference sequence). J gave up 6 bases and V 5 bases, and 2 bases lay outside the gene matches. CDR3 DNA: TGTGCCAGCAGCGCACAGGGGGCTGAAGCTTTCTTT. Protein sequence: CASSAQGAEAFF.

Only one count was recorded for this clone. The chain carries TRBV5-1 and TRBJ2-3; the match to TRBD2 covers 11 bases. This CDR3 has 15 amino acids. Germline CDR1 SGHRS, CDR2 YFSETQ. J lost 4 bases, V lost 5 bases, and 6 bases had no gene match. The CDR3 sequence: CASSQQLAGADTQYF. CDR3 sequence (DNA): TGCGCCAGCAGTCAACAACTAGCGGGAGCAGATACGCAGTATTTT.

In this sample, this clone turned up once. J is TRBJ2-5 and V is TRBV9; 10 bases match TRBD1. This CDR3 contains 16 residues. Losses at the gene ends were 4 bases for V and 2 bases for J; bases not matched to a gene: 8. Germline lookup yields CDR1 SGDLS and CDR2 YYNGEE. DNA of the CDR3: TGTGCCAGCAGCTTCCGACAGGGGGCGGTTCAAGAGACCCAGTACTTC. It translates to CASSFRQGAVQETQYF.

This sequence joins TRBV5-1 and TRBJ2-7; perhaps TRBD2 as D (6 bases). CDR3 length: 14 amino acids. Per the germline V gene, CDR1 is SGHRS and CDR2 is YFSETQ. The germline V and J ends were trimmed by 4 bases and 1 base, with 12 bases remaining between them. CDR3 DNA: TGCGCCAGCAGCCCTGGGGGGAGGTCCTACGAGCAGTACTTC. Its protein product is CASSPGGRSYEQYF.

This clone has just a few counts. The chain couples TRBV29-1 to TRBJ2-5, with 9 bases identical to TRBD2. Germline CDR1 reads SQVTM; CDR2 reads ANQGSEA. The CDR3 is made up of 13 amino acids. The trim removed 6 bases at V and 5 bases at J, leaving 7 bases unmatched. The CDR3 sequence is CSVIAGVMETQYF. CDR3 DNA sequence: TGCAGCGTAATAGCGGGAGTTATGGAGACCCAGTACTTC.

The chain combines TRBV2 with TRBJ2-3; no definite D call. V shed 3 bases and J shed 4 bases, with 5 bases lying between them. Germline lookup yields CDR1 SNHLY and CDR2 FYNNEI. The CDR3 spans 12 residues. As DNA, the CDR3 is TGTGCCAGCAGTGAGGTGGCAGATACGCAGTATTTT. Its translation: CASSEVADTQYF.

The genes are TRBV7-6 and TRBJ1-5; 8 nucleotides agree with TRBD1. V was pared by 5 bases and J by 3 bases, with 6 bases of the junction left unmatched. The CDR3 totals 15 residues. The germline gives CDR1 SGHVS, CDR2 FNYEAQ. CDR3: CASSAGTGDNQPQHF. CDR3 nucleotides: TGTGCCAGCAGCGCTGGGACAGGCGACAATCAGCCCCAGCATTTT.

This rearrangement joins TRBV29-1 to TRBJ2-7; perhaps TRBD2 as D (5 bases). V was cut by 7 bases and J by 9 bases, with 16 bases left in between. Germline V gene data show CDR1 as SQVTM and CDR2 as ANQGSEA. This CDR3 has 11 amino acids. The CDR3 spells CSARRSTGQYF. In DNA form, the CDR3 reads TGCAGCGCAAGGAGGTCTACGGGGCAGTACTTC.